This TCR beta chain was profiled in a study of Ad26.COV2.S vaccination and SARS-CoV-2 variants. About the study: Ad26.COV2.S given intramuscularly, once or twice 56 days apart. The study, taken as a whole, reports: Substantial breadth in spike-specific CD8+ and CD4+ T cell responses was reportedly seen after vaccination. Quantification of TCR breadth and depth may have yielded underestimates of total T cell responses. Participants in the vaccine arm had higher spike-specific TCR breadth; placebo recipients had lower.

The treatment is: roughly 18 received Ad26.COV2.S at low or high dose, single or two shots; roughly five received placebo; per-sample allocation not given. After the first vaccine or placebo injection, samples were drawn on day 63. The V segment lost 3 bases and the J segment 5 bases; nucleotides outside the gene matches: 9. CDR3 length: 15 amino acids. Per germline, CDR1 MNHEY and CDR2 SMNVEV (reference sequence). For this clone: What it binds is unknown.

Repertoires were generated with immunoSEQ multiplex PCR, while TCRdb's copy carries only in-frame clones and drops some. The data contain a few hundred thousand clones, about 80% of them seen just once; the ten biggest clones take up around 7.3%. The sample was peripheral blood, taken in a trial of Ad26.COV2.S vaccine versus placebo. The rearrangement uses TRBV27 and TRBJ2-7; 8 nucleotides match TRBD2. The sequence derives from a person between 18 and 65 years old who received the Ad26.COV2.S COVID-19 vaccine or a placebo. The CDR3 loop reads CASSFVSGRVDEQYF. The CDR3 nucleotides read TGTGCCAGCAGTTTTGTATCCGGGAGGGTTGACGAGCAGTACTTC.